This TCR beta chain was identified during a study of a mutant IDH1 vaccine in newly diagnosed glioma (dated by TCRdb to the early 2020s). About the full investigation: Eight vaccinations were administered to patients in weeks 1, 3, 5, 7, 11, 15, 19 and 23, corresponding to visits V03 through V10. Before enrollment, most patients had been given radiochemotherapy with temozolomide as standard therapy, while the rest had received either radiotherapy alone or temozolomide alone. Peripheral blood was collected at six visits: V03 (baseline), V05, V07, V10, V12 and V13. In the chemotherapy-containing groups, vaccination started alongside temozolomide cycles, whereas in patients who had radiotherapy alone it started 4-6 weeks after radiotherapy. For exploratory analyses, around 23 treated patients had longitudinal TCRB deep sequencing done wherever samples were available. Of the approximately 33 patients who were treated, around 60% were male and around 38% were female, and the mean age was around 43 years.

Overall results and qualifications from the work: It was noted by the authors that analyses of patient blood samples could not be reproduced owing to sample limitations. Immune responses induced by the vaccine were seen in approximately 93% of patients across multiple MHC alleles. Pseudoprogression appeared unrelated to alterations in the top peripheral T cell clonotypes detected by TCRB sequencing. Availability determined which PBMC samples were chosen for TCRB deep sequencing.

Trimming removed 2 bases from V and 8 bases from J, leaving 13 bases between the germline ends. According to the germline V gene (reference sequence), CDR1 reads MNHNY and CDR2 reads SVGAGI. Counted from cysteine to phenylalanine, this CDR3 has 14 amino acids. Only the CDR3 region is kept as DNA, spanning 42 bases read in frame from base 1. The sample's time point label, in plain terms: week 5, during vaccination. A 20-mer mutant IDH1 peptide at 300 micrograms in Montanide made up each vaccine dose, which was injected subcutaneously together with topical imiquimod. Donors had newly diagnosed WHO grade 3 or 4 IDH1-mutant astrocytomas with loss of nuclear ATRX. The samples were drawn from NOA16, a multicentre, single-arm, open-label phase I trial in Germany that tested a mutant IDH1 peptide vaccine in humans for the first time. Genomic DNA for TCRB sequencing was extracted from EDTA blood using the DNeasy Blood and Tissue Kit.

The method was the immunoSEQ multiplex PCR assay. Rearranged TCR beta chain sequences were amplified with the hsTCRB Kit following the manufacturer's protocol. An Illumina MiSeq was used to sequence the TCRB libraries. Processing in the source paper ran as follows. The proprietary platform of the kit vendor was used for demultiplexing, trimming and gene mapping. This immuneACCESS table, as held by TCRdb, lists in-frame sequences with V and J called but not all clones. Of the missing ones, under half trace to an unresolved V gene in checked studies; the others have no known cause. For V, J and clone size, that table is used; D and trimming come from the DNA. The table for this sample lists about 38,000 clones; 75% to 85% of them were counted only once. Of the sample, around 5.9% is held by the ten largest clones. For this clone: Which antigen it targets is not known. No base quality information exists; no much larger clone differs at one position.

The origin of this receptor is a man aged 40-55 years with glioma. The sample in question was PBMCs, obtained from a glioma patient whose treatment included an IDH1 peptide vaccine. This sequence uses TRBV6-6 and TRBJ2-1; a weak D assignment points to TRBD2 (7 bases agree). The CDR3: CASSYGGASDEQFF. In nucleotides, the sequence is TGTGCCAGCAGTTACGGGGGGGCCTCGGATGAGCAGTTCTTC.